The clone carrying this T cell receptor beta chain appeared once. Authors' analysis steps: Estimation of nucleated cell counts was performed using reference gene primer amplification. TCRdb's table, derived via immunoSEQ multiplex PCR, lists solely in-frame clones and lacks some. The DNA was the basis for D and trimming; V, J and clone size are from that table. The profile shows approximately 310,000 clones, over 75% of them singletons. The sample is drawn from a study of blood T cell repertoires in COVID-19. Sequencing used peripheral blood. The sequence was obtained from a man aged 50 to 60 with active or convalescent COVID-19.

CDR3 loop: CASSFGHLYEQYF. Here the CDR3 DNA reads TGTGCCAGCAGTTTCGGACATCTCTACGAGCAGTACTTC. The V gene is TRBV12-3 or TRBV12-4, the J gene TRBJ2-7; TRBD1 might be the D (5 bases). CDR3 size: 13 residues. Deletions cut 3 bases from V and 3 bases from J, with 9 bases between.